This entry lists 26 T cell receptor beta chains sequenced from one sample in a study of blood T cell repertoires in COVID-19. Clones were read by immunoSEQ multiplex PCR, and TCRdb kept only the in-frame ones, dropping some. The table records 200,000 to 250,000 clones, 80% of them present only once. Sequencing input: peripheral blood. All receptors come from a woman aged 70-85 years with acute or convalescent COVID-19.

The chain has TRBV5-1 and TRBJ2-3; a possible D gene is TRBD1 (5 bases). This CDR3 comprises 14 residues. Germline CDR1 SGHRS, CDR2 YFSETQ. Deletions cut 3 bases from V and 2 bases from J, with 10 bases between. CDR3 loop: CASSSAGSTDTQYF. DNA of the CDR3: TGCGCCAGCAGCTCCGCAGGGTCCACAGATACGCAGTATTTT. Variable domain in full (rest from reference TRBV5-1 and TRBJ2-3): KAGVTQTPRYLIKTRGQQVTLSCSPISGHRSVSWYQQTPGQGLQFLFEYFSETQRNKGNFPGRFSGRQFSNSRSEMNVSTLELGDSALYLCASSSAGSTDTQYFGPGTRLTVL.

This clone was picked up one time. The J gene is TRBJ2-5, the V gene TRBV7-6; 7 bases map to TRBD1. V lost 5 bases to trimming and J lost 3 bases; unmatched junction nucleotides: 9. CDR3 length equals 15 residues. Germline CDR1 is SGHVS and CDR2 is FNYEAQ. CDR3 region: CASSAAGTAKETQYF. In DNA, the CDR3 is TGTGCCAGCAGCGCCGCCGGGACAGCCAAAGAGACCCAGTACTTC.

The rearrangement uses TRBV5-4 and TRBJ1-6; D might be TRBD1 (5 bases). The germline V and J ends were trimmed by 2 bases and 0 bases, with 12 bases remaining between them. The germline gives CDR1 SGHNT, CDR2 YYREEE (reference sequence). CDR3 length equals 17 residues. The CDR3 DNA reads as TGTGCCAGCAGCTTTGGGGCCCCGAGCTCCTATAATTCACCCCTCCACTTT. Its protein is CASSFGAPSSYNSPLHF. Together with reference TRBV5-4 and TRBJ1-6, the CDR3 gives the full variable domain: ETGVTQSPTHLIKTRGQQVTLRCSSQSGHNTVSWYQQALGQGPQFIFQYYREEENGRGNFPPRFSGLQFPNYSSELNVNALELDDSALYLCASSFGAPSSYNSPLHFGNGTRLTVT.

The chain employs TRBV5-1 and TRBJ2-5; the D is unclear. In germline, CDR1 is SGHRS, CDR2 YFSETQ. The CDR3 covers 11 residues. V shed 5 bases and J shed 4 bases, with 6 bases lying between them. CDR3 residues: CASRILETQYF. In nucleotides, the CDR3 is TGCGCCAGCAGGATACTAGAGACCCAGTACTTC.

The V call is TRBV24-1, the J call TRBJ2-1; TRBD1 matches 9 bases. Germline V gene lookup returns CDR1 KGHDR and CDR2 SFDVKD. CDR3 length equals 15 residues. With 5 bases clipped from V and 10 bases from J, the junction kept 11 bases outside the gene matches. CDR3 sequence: CATSAVGQGFREQFF. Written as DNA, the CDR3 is TGTGCCACCAGTGCTGTAGGACAGGGGTTTAGAGAGCAGTTCTTC.

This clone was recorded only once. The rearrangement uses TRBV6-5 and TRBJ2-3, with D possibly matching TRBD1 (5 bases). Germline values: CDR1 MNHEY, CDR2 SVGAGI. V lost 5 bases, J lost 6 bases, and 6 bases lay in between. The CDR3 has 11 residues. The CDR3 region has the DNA TGTGCCAGCAGTAAGGGGGATACGCAGTATTTT. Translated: CASSKGDTQYF.

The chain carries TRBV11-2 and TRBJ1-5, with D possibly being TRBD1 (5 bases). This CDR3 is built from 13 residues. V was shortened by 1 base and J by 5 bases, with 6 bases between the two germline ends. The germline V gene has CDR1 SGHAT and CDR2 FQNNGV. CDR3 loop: CASSLARDQPQHF. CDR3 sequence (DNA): TGTGCCAGCAGCTTAGCCAGGGATCAGCCCCAGCATTTT.

CDR3 amino acids: CASRPPGWSNNEQFF. The DNA for the CDR3 is TGTGCCAGCAGGCCCCCAGGGTGGAGTAACAATGAGCAGTTCTTC. The J gene is TRBJ2-1, the V gene TRBV7-9; a weak D match, TRBD1 (5 bases). The CDR3 runs to 15 residues. Trimming took off 6 bases at V and 5 bases at J, with 17 bases between the two ends. The germline V gene encodes CDR1 SEHNR and CDR2 FQNEAQ (reference sequence).

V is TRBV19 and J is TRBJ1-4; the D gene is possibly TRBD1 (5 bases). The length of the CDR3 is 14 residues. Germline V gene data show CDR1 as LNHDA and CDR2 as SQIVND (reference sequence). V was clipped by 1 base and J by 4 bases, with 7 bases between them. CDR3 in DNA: TGTGCCAGTAGTATAGGACAGCTTAATGAAAAACTGTTTTTT. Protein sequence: CASSIGQLNEKLFF.

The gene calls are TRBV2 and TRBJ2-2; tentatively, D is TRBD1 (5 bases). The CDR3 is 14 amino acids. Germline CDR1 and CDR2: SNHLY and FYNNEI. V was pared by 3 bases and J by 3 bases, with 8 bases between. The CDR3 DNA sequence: TGTGCCAGCAGTGATCAGGGTTACACCGGGGAGCTGTTTTTT. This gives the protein CASSDQGYTGELFF.

As DNA, the CDR3 is TGTGCCACCAGTGGTCGCGGGGGCGTTAGCGGGGGAGAGACCCAGTACTTC. As protein: CATSGRGGVSGGETQYF. This chain links TRBV24-1 with TRBJ2-5, with TRBD2 identical over 9 bases. The CDR3 spans 17 residues. The germline V gene encodes CDR1 KGHDR and CDR2 SFDVKD. J was trimmed by 4 bases and V by 5 bases; bases with no gene match: 13.

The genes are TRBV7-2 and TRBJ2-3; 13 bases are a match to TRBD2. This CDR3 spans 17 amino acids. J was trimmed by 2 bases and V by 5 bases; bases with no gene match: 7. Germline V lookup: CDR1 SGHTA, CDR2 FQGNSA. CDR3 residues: CASSPGTSGAYTDTQYF. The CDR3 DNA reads TGTGCCAGCAGCCCCGGGACTAGCGGGGCCTACACAGATACGCAGTATTTT.

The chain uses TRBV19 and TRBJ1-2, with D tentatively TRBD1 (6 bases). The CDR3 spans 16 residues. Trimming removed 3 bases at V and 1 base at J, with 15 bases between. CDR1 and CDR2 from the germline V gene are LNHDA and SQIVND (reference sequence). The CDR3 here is CASSILGQFVNYGYTF. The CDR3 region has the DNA TGTGCCAGTAGTATCCTCGGACAGTTCGTTAACTATGGCTACACCTTC.

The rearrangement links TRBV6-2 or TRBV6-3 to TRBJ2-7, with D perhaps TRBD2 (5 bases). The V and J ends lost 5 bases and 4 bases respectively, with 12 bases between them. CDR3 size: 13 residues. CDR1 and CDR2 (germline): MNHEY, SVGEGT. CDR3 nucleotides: TGTGCCAGCAGTCTGGACTGGACGTACGAGCAGTACTTC. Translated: CASSLDWTYEQYF.

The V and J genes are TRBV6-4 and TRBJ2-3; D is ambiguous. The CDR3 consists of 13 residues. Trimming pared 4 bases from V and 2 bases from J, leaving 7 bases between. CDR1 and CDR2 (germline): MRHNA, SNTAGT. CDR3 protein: CASSVRFTDTQYF. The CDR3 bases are TGTGCCAGCAGTGTCCGGTTCACAGATACGCAGTATTTT.

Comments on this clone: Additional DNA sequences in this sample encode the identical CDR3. The CDR3 spells CASSQNSGGNQETQYF. In DNA form, the CDR3 reads TGTGCCAGCAGCCAGAATAGCGGGGGGAACCAAGAGACCCAGTACTTC. The chain employs TRBV3-1 (or the pseudogene TRBV3-2) and TRBJ2-5; TRBD2 agrees at 10 bases. CDR3 length: 16 amino acids. Trimming at V came to 3 bases and at J to 0 bases, leaving 4 bases not matched to a gene. CDR1 is LGHDT, CDR2 YNNKEL, per germline (reference sequence).

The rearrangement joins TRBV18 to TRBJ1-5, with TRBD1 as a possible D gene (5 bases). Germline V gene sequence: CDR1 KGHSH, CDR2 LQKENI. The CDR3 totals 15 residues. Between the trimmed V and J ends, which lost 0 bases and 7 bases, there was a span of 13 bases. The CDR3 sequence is CASSPPGSQGQPQHF. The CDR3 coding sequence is TGTGCCAGCTCACCACCGGGATCCCAGGGACAGCCCCAGCATTTT.

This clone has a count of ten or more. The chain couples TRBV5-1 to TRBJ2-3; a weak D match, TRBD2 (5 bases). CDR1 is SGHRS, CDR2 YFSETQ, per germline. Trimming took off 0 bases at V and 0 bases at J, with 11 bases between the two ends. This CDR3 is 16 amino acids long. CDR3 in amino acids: CASSLATDFSTDTQYF. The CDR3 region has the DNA TGCGCCAGCAGCTTGGCGACGGACTTTAGCACAGATACGCAGTATTTT.

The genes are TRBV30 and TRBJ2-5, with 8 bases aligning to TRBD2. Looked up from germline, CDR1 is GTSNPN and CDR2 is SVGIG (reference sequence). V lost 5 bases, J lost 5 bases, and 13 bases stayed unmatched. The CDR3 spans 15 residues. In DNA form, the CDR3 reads TGTGCCTGGTCTCCGGGACTAGAGGGGGGGGAGACCCAGTACTTC. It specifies CAWSPGLEGGETQYF.

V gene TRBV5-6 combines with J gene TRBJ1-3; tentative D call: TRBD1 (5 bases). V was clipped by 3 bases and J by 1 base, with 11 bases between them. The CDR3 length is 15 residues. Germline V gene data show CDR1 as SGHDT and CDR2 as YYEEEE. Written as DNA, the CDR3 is TGTGCCAGCAGCTCAACAAGGGGTTCTGGAAACACCATATATTTT. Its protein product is CASSSTRGSGNTIYF. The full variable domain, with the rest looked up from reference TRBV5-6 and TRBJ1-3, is DAGVTQSPTHLIKTRGQQVTLRCSPKSGHDTVSWYQQALGQGPQFIFQYYEEEERQRGNFPDRFSGHQFPNYSSELNVNALLLGDSALYLCASSSTRGSGNTIYFGEGSWLTVV.

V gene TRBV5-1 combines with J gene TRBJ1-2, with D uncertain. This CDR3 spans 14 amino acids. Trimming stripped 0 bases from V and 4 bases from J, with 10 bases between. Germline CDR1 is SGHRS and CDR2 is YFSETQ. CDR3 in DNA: TGCGCCAGCAGCTTGGCCGGGGAGGGCTATGGCTACACCTTC. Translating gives CASSLAGEGYGYTF.

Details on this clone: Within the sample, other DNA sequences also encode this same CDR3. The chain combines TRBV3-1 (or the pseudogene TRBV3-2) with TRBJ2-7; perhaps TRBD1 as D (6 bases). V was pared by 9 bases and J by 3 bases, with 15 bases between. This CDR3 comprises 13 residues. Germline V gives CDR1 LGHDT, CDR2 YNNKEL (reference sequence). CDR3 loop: CASSQGPGYEQYV. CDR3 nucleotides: TGTGCCAGTTCCCAGGGGCCCGGCTACGAGCAGTACGTC.

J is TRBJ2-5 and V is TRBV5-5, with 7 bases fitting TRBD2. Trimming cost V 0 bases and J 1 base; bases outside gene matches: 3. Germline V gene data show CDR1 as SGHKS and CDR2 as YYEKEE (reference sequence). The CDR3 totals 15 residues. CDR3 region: CASSLGPSGQETQYF. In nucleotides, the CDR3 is TGTGCCAGCAGCTTGGGGCCTAGCGGCCAAGAGACCCAGTACTTC.

CDR3 sequence: CASSSSGGIGYTF. In nucleotides, the CDR3 is TGTGCCAGCAGCTCGTCGGGGGGGATCGGCTACACCTTC. This chain uses TRBV5-4 with TRBJ1-2; possibly TRBD1 for D (5 bases). Germline V gene data show CDR1 as SGHNT and CDR2 as YYREEE (reference sequence). V lost 3 bases and J lost 8, with 14 bases in between. This CDR3 comprises 13 residues.

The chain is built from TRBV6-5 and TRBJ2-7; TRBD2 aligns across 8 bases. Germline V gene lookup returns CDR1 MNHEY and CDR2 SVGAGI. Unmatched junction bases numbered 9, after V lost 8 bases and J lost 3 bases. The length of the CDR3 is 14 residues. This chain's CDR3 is CASRGGKDFYEQYF. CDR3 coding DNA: TGTGCCAGCCGGGGGGGGAAGGATTTCTACGAGCAGTACTTC.

The CDR3: CASSLGTSFNYGYTF. The CDR3 region has the DNA TGTGCCAGCAGCTTAGGGACTTCTTTTAACTATGGCTACACCTTC. The V call is TRBV11-2, the J call TRBJ1-2; D unresolved. The CDR3 is 15 residues long. Germline CDR1 reads SGHAT; CDR2 reads FQNNGV. Trimming shortened V by 1 base and J by 1 base, and 10 bases separated the two germline ends.